Below, one T cell receptor (beta chain) is given with its context. The sample is drawn from a study of blood T cell repertoires in COVID-19. Study overall: The United States, Italy and Spain were the sources of the acute and convalescent COVID-19 samples. Sample material is recorded as cDNA or gDNA derived from T cells, B-cell-depleted T cells, or PBMCs.

Original methodology: Reference gene primers were amplified, and this amplification served to estimate nucleated cell counts. The assay was immunoSEQ multiplex PCR, and TCRdb's table has in-frame clones only and misses some. The V and J calls and clone size are taken from that table; D and trimming were inferred from the DNA. Among 130,000 to 150,000 clones listed, about 86% were seen once. Trimming pared 2 bases from V and 2 bases from J, leaving 8 bases between. This CDR3 is 14 amino acids long. Germline V gene data show CDR1 as PRHDT and CDR2 as FYEKMQ (reference sequence). The chain combines TRBV13 with TRBJ2-3, with D tentatively TRBD1 (6 bases). The receptor comes from a woman between 45 and 65 years old with active or convalescent COVID-19. Sequenced input: peripheral blood. CDR3 nucleotide sequence: TGTGCCAGCAGCTTAATGGGGGCCACAGATACGCAGTATTTT. Translated, it gives CASSLMGATDTQYF.